This entry lists 10 T cell receptor beta chains sequenced from one sample in a study of cytomegalovirus exposure and HLA in healthy donors. Researchers ran the PCR with 60 Vbeta and 13 Jbeta primers. The protocol was immunoSEQ multiplex PCR, while the TCRdb copy is restricted to in-frame clones and leaves out a portion. This table holds 110,000 to 150,000 clones, about 84% found once. The specimen sequenced was PBMCs. These receptors all stem from a male donor in good health and CMV-seronegative.

The V gene is TRBV7-2, the J gene TRBJ2-5; 9 nucleotides line up with TRBD1. The CDR3 contains 17 residues. Germline V gene sequence: CDR1 SGHTA, CDR2 FQGNSA. V was clipped by 5 bases and J by 2 bases; unmatched bases: 12. CDR3 in amino acids: CASSAYGTQGAQETQYF. The CDR3 nucleotides are TGTGCCAGCAGCGCGTACGGGACACAGGGGGCTCAAGAGACCCAGTACTTC.

The V gene is TRBV7-9, the J gene TRBJ2-7; D is unresolved. Trimming took off 1 base at V and 5 bases at J, with 18 bases between the two ends. The germline CDR1 and CDR2 sequences are SEHNR and FQNEAQ (reference sequence). This CDR3 spans 16 amino acids. CDR3 sequence: CASSLGVLGSFHEQYF. In DNA form, the CDR3 reads TGTGCCAGCAGCTTAGGCGTCCTGGGCAGTTTCCACGAGCAGTACTTC.

This clone was found a few times. This rearrangement joins TRBV5-6 to TRBJ2-1, with TRBD1 matching 8 bases. Trimming took 5 bases from V and 14 from J; bases not matched to a gene: 9. Germline V CDR1 and CDR2: SGHDT, YYEEEE. The CDR3 totals 12 residues. The DNA for the CDR3 is TGTGCCAGCAGAGCGGACAGGGAGGTGGAGTTCTTC. As protein: CASRADREVEFF.

This chain links TRBV2 with TRBJ2-2; a weak D match, TRBD1 (6 bases). Germline V gives CDR1 SNHLY, CDR2 FYNNEI. The CDR3 extends over 16 amino acids. The V end was cut by 7 bases, the J end by 2 bases, with 17 bases between. The CDR3 protein is CASNEGVLGNTGELFF. Here the CDR3 DNA reads TGTGCCAGCAACGAGGGGGTCCTAGGAAACACCGGGGAGCTGTTTTTT.

This chain uses TRBV30 with TRBJ1-2; weak D call: TRBD1 (6 bases). Trimming left V 4 bases short and J 0 bases short, with 15 bases between. Germline V CDR1 and CDR2: GTSNPN, SVGIG (reference sequence). CDR3 length: 15 amino acids. The CDR3 coding sequence is TGTGCCTGGATAGACAGGCAACTAGCTAACTATGGCTACACCTTC. It encodes CAWIDRQLANYGYTF.

The chain has TRBV28 and TRBJ2-6, with 8 bases identical to TRBD1. With 6 bases clipped from V and 0 bases from J, the junction kept 7 bases outside the gene matches. In germline, CDR1 is MDHEN, CDR2 SYDVKM. This CDR3 contains 17 residues. The CDR3 loop is CASREGQANSGANVLTF. The CDR3 coding sequence is TGTGCCAGCAGAGAGGGACAGGCCAACTCTGGGGCCAACGTCCTGACTTTC.

The chain joins TRBV10-3 to TRBJ1-4; 7 bases align to TRBD1. This CDR3 contains 15 residues. With 0 bases clipped from V and 4 bases from J, the junction kept 2 bases outside the gene matches. Germline V lookup: CDR1 ENHRY, CDR2 SYGVKD. The CDR3 spells CAISESTGVNEKLFF. The CDR3 region has the DNA TGTGCCATCAGTGAGTCAACAGGGGTTAATGAAAAACTGTTTTTT.

The chain is built from TRBV27 and TRBJ2-2, with 8 bases matching TRBD1. The CDR3 is made up of 14 amino acids. The trim removed 8 bases at V and 6 bases at J, leaving 8 bases unmatched. In germline, CDR1 is MNHEY, CDR2 SMNVEV (reference sequence). CDR3 region: CASQRQGIPGELFF. As DNA, the CDR3 is TGTGCCAGCCAAAGACAGGGGATCCCCGGGGAGCTGTTTTTT.

The chain links TRBV18 to TRBJ2-7; D might be TRBD1 (6 bases). The CDR3 has 13 residues. V shed 3 bases and J shed 7 bases, with 13 bases lying between them. CDR1 KGHSH and CDR2 LQKENI come from the germline V gene. The CDR3 nucleotides read TGTGCCAGCTCACCGCTCGCGAGGGGGGAGCAGTACTTC. Translated, it gives CASSPLARGEQYF.

The V and J genes are TRBV4-1 and TRBJ1-6; D perhaps matches TRBD1 (6 bases). The germline V gene has CDR1 MGHRA and CDR2 YSYEKL. The V end was cut by 3 bases, the J end by 6 bases, with 21 bases between. The CDR3 sequence is 18 residues long. CDR3 in amino acids: CASSQGAIRGHSNSPLHF. The CDR3 region has the DNA TGCGCCAGCAGCCAGGGGGCCATCAGGGGTCATAGTAATTCACCCCTCCACTTT.